A selection of T cell receptor beta chains follows, all from one sample in a study of blood T cell repertoires in COVID-19. Here immunoSEQ multiplex PCR was the method, and the copy in TCRdb shows in-frame clones only, minus some. The sample gives 93,000 or so clones, roughly 80% of which show up once; 12% is in the top ten. What was sequenced was peripheral blood. The receptors come from a human donor in a cohort sampled during active COVID-19. Both conserved end residues are part of each CDR3. The D gene is left open where the match is weak. A row's size may be missing; if present it is once, few, many or a size class.

NA	few	TRBV10-1	TRBJ1-1	TGCGCCAGCAGTGACAGGGGCGGCACTGAAGCTTTCTTT	CASSDRGGTEAFF
TRBD1	NA	TRBV24-1	TRBJ2-3	TGTGCCACCAGTGATTCCTACAGGGGTTGGACAGATACGCAGTATTTT	CATSDSYRGWTDTQYF
NA	NA	TRBV28	TRBJ1-6	TGTGCCAGCAGCGCCGGGACACTCTATAATTCACCCCTCCACTTT	CASSAGTLYNSPLHF
NA	NA	TRBV4-2	TRBJ2-3	TGTGCCAGCAGCCCAGCGACAGCAACAGATACGCAGTATTTT	CASSPATATDTQYF
NA	few	TRBV19	TRBJ1-2	TGTGCCAGTAGCCCTACAGAAGGGGGATACACCTTC	CASSPTEGGYTF
TRBD1	NA	TRBV12-5	TRBJ1-5	TGTGCTAGTGGTACCGGACAGGGGGAGAGCAATCAGCCCCAGCATTTT	CASGTGQGESNQPQHF
TRBD1	NA	TRBV7-6	TRBJ1-4	TGTGCCAGCAGCTTGGGGACAGGGGAAAATGAAAAACTGTTTTTT	CASSLGTGENEKLFF
NA	few	TRBV15	TRBJ2-4	TGTGCCACCAGCAGAGATCGAGCCAAAAACATTCAGTACTTC	CATSRDRAKNIQYF
TRBD2	NA	TRBV6-5	TRBJ2-7	TGTGCCAGCAACCGGGGGGGCGGGGACGAGCAGTACTTC	CASNRGGGDEQYF
TRBD1	once	TRBV10-3	TRBJ1-5	TGTGCCATCAGCGAGGACAGGGGGGATCAGCCCCAGCATTTT	CAISEDRGDQPQHF
NA	NA	TRBV5-1	TRBJ2-7	TGCGCCAGCAGCTTAATACAGGGATCCTACGAGCAGTACTTC	CASSLIQGSYEQYF
TRBD1	NA	TRBV19	TRBJ1-5	TGTGCCAGTAGAGCCGACAGGGCACCCAATCAGCCCCAGCATTTT	CASRADRAPNQPQHF
TRBD1	NA	TRBV3-1/TRBV3-2	TRBJ2-5	TGTGCCAGCAGCCAAGATCGGACAGGAAAAGAGACCCAGTACTTC	CASSQDRTGKETQYF
TRBD1	NA	TRBV11-1	TRBJ1-6	TGTGCCAGCAGCCCTCAGGGACAGGGGAATTCACCCCTCCACTTT	CASSPQGQGNSPLHF
NA	NA	TRBV5-1	TRBJ1-1	TGCGCCAGCAGCTTGGAACAAGAGAACACTGAAGCTTTCTTT	CASSLEQENTEAFF
TRBD1	NA	TRBV27	TRBJ2-5	TGTGCCAGCAGTTCCGACAGGGGGTTAGAGACCCAGTACTTC	CASSSDRGLETQYF
NA	NA	TRBV2	TRBJ1-2	TGTGCCAGCAGCCCTGGGAGTCCTAACTATGGCTACACCTTC	CASSPGSPNYGYTF
NA	few	TRBV7-6	TRBJ1-6	TGTGCCAGCAGCTTAGCGGGCCAGGGAAGTTCACCCCTCCACTTT	CASSLAGQGSSPLHF
NA	NA	TRBV3-1/TRBV3-2	TRBJ1-2	TGTGCCGCCTCTGCGGTTGACTATGGCTACACCTTC	CAASAVDYGYTF
NA	medium-sized	TRBV2	TRBJ1-5	TGTGCCAGCAGTGAAGCTTATAGCAATCAGCCCCAGCATTTT	CASSEAYSNQPQHF
NA	NA	TRBV12-3/TRBV12-4	TRBJ1-3	TGTGCCAGCAGTGGGGGGGGAAGAAACACCATATATTTT	CASSGGGRNTIYF
TRBD1	NA	TRBV10-3	TRBJ1-3	TGTGCCATCAGTGAAGCGCCACAGGGGGCGACCTCTGGAAACACCATATATTTT	CAISEAPQGATSGNTIYF
NA	NA	TRBV6-5	TRBJ2-7	TGTGCCAGCAGCCGTGACAGGAAGTACGAGCAGTACTTC	CASSRDRKYEQYF
NA	NA	TRBV7-7	TRBJ1-5	TGTGCCAGCAGCCCAATGGGGCTTCCCCATATACCTCAGCCCCAGCATTTT	CASSPMGLPHIPQPQHF
NA	NA	TRBV27	TRBJ2-3	TGTGCCAGCAGTCCTCGAGGGCATAGGGCAGATACGCAGTATTTT	CASSPRGHRADTQYF
NA	NA	TRBV19	TRBJ1-1	TGTGCCAGTAGTCTCCAATACAGGGCTAATATTGAAGCTTTCTTT	CASSLQYRANIEAFF
TRBD2	NA	TRBV6-5	TRBJ2-7	TGTGCCAGCAGTTCCGGGAGCGGGGGGACCTACGAGCAGTACTTC	CASSSGSGGTYEQYF
NA	NA	TRBV19	TRBJ1-2	TGTGCCAGTAGTATTTCCCCCCAGGGCTATGGCTACACCTTC	CASSISPQGYGYTF
TRBD1	NA	TRBV12-3/TRBV12-4	TRBJ2-1	TGTGCCAGCAAACTGGGACAGGCAAATGAGCAGTTCTTC	CASKLGQANEQFF
NA	NA	TRBV15	TRBJ1-2	TGTGCCACCAGCCTACCTTGGGAGAACTATGGCTACACCTTC	CATSLPWENYGYTF
NA	NA	TRBV7-2	TRBJ2-7	TGTGCCAGCAGCCCCAGGGGACGATTCCACGAGCAGTACTTC	CASSPRGRFHEQYF
TRBD1	NA	TRBV30	TRBJ1-1	TGTGCCTGGAGTTTAACAGGGGGAGGTGAAGCTTTCTTT	CAWSLTGGGEAFF
NA	NA	TRBV29-1	TRBJ1-1	TGCAGGGTTGACAGGTCCATGAACACTGAAGCTTTCTTT	CRVDRSMNTEAFF
NA	NA	TRBV30	TRBJ1-6	TGTGCCTGGGGACGGAGCTCCTATAATTCACCCCTCCACTTT	CAWGRSSYNSPLHF
TRBD1	NA	TRBV4-1	TRBJ2-1	TGCGCCAGCAGCCAAGATTGGGACAGGGTCCCCTACAATGAGCAGTTCTTC	CASSQDWDRVPYNEQFF
NA	NA	TRBV7-8	TRBJ1-1	TGTGCCAGCAGCCCTGGGGGGGTAATGAACACTGAAGCTTTCTTT	CASSPGGVMNTEAFF
TRBD1	NA	TRBV6-5	TRBJ1-4	TGTGCCAGCAGTCGACAGGGCGGGAAACTGTTTTTT	CASSRQGGKLFF
NA	NA	TRBV6-5	TRBJ2-7	TGTGCCAGCAGCCGGGCGGGTAGCTACGAGCAGTACTTC	CASSRAGSYEQYF
NA	NA	TRBV4-2	TRBJ2-7	TGTGCCAGCAGCCAGGGGGCCGTAGCCTCCTACGAGCAGTACTTC	CASSQGAVASYEQYF
NA	NA	TRBV4-1	TRBJ2-3	TGCGCCAGCAGCCAAGATTACGGCCAGGGGACCACAGATACGCAGTATTTT	CASSQDYGQGTTDTQYF
TRBD2	NA	TRBV7-2	TRBJ2-3	TGTGCCAGCAGCTTTGGCCCGGGACTAGCGGGGGGCTGGTATTTT	CASSFGPGLAGGWYF
NA	NA	TRBV4-3	TRBJ2-3	TGCGCCAGCAGCCAGAGGACTACAGATACGCAGTATTTT	CASSQRTTDTQYF
NA	NA	TRBV11-3	TRBJ2-5	TGTGCCAGCAGGGGGCCCCAAGAGACCCAGTACTTC	CASRGPQETQYF
TRBD1	NA	TRBV29-1	TRBJ2-7	TGCAGCGTTGAGGTCTGGGACAGGGGACGCGAGCAGTACTTC	CSVEVWDRGREQYF
TRBD1	NA	TRBV25-1	TRBJ2-2	TGTGCCAGCTGGGGACAGGGCTACACCGGGGAGCTGTTTTTT	CASWGQGYTGELFF
NA	NA	TRBV27	TRBJ2-3	TGTGCCAGCAGTCGAGGTGGCGAGCTGTATTTT	CASSRGGELYF
TRBD2	NA	TRBV11-3	TRBJ2-3	TGTGCCAGCAGCTTAGGTGAGCGGGGGATGCAGTATTTT	CASSLGERGMQYF
NA	NA	TRBV27	TRBJ2-7	TGTGCCAGCAGTCTCCGGGACAACTCCTACGAGCAGTACTTC	CASSLRDNSYEQYF